One sample yielded the 26 T cell receptor beta chains listed below, sequenced in a study of shared clonotypes between healthy human individuals. This table comes from immunoSEQ multiplex PCR, and its TCRdb copy is limited to in-frame clones, with some not included. Here the sample spans some 2,500,000 clones, more than 85% being singletons. Sequenced material: naive CD4+ T cells from PBMCs. Subset denoted: CD45RA+ positively selected. The source of these receptors is a man between 18 and 35 years old in good health. Some clones in this sample may be carry-over from other donors' samples.

This chain links TRBV7-2 with TRBJ2-2; 7 bases are shared with TRBD2. With 5 bases clipped from V and 7 bases from J, the junction kept 7 bases outside the gene matches. The germline V gene encodes CDR1 SGHTA and CDR2 FQGNSA. This CDR3 comprises 14 residues. CDR3 sequence reads: CASSPTSENGELFF. The CDR3 DNA is TGTGCCAGCAGCCCAACTAGCGAAAACGGGGAGCTGTTTTTT. Looking up the rest from reference TRBV7-2 and TRBJ2-2 gives the full variable domain: GAGVSQSPSNKVTEKGKDVELRCDPISGHTALYWYRQSLGQGLEFLIYFQGNSAPDKSGLPSDRFSAERTGGSVSTLTIQRTQQEDSAVYLCASSPTSENGELFFGEGSRLTVL.

With regard to this clone: The sample holds other DNA sequences that translate to the same CDR3. The V and J genes are TRBV7-9 and TRBJ2-3; D uncertain. The ends were cut back, 3 bases at V and 3 bases at J, with 4 bases in the middle. The CDR3 contains 12 residues. Germline CDR1 SEHNR, CDR2 FQNEAQ (reference sequence). The CDR3 coding sequence is TGTGCCAGCAGCTTGGGGACAGATACGCAGTATTTT. This codes for CASSLGTDTQYF.

This chain joins TRBV11-2 and TRBJ1-1, with D perhaps matching TRBD1 (6 bases). In germline, CDR1 is SGHAT, CDR2 FQNNGV. This CDR3 is 14 amino acids long. V was clipped by 5 bases and J by 3 bases, with 13 bases between them. CDR3 bases: TGTGCCAGCAGCCCCCCCGGGGGCGACACTGAAGCTTTCTTT. Its protein is CASSPPGGDTEAFF. The whole variable domain, remainder taken from reference TRBV11-2 and TRBJ1-1, is EAGVAQSPRYKIIEKRQSVAFWCNPISGHATLYWYQQILGQGPKLLIQFQNNGVVDDSQLPKDRFSAERLKGVDSTLKIQPAKLEDSAVYLCASSPPGGDTEAFFGQGTRLTVV.

About this clone itself: The same CDR3 is also encoded by other DNA sequences in this sample. The genes are TRBV5-1 and TRBJ2-1; 13 nucleotides line up with TRBD2. The CDR3 contains 15 residues. From germline, CDR1 is SGHRS and CDR2 YFSETQ. The V gene end was trimmed by 4 bases and the J gene end by 7 bases; junction bases not matched to a gene: 5. CDR3 bases: TGCGCCAGCAGCGGACTAGCGGGAGCTGATAATGAGCAGTTCTTC. This translates into CASSGLAGADNEQFF.

The chain joins TRBV25-1 to TRBJ2-1; no definite D call. V gave up 8 bases and J gave up 0 bases, with 8 bases separating them. There are 13 residues in the CDR3. Germline CDR1 is MGHDK and CDR2 is SYGVNS. The CDR3 loop is CASGASSYNEQFF. The CDR3, as DNA: TGTGCCAGCGGAGCCTCCTCCTACAATGAGCAGTTCTTC. Drawing the rest from reference TRBV25-1 and TRBJ2-1, the complete variable domain is EADIYQTPRYLVIGTGKKITLECSQTMGHDKMYWYQQDPGMELHLIHYSYGVNSTEKGDLSSESTVSRIRTEHFPLTLESARPSHTSQYLCASGASSYNEQFFGPGTRLTVL.

This sequence joins TRBV10-3 and TRBJ1-1; D is ambiguous. V gave up 3 bases and J gave up 3 bases, with 17 bases separating them. This CDR3 region has 16 residues. Germline V gene sequence: CDR1 ENHRY, CDR2 SYGVKD. This chain's CDR3 is CAISDSSRDVDTEAFF. As DNA, the CDR3 is TGTGCCATCAGTGATTCGTCCCGGGATGTGGACACTGAAGCTTTCTTT.

The chain combines TRBV7-9 with TRBJ2-1, with a possible D match to TRBD2 (6 bases). Per the germline V gene, CDR1 is SEHNR and CDR2 is FQNEAQ (reference sequence). CDR3 length equals 17 residues. Trimming removed 5 bases at V and 0 bases at J, with 17 bases between. The CDR3 sequence: CASSPYPLAISYNEQFF. For the CDR3, the DNA is TGTGCCAGCAGCCCCTACCCCCTAGCGATCTCCTACAATGAGCAGTTCTTC.

V usage is TRBV29-1 and J usage is TRBJ2-7; D is possibly TRBD1 (5 bases). CDR1 is SQVTM and CDR2 is ANQGSEA in the germline V gene. This CDR3 has 12 residues. V dropped 4 bases and J dropped 1 base, with 8 bases sitting between them. CDR3 amino acids: CSVGTRSYEQYF. In DNA, the CDR3 is TGCAGCGTTGGGACAAGGTCCTACGAGCAGTACTTC.

The CDR3 is CASSEAHRDTEAFF. CDR3 bases: TGTGCCAGCAGTGAAGCGCACAGGGACACTGAAGCTTTCTTT. This chain uses TRBV2 with TRBJ1-1; TRBD1 is a possible D gene (6 bases). Germline values: CDR1 SNHLY, CDR2 FYNNEI. CDR3 length: 14 residues. The germline V and J ends were trimmed by 0 bases and 3 bases, with 8 bases remaining between them.

This chain uses TRBV6-5 with TRBJ1-1, with TRBD1 as a possible D gene (5 bases). The CDR3 covers 13 residues. Deletions cut 6 bases from V and 5 bases from J, with 13 bases between. Looked up from germline, CDR1 is MNHEY and CDR2 is SVGAGI. CDR3 residues: CASRWGLGTEAFF. The CDR3 nucleotides read TGTGCCAGCAGGTGGGGCCTGGGGACTGAAGCTTTCTTT.

This sequence joins TRBV5-1 and TRBJ1-1, with D unclear. The V and J ends lost 0 bases and 0 bases respectively, with 6 bases between them. The CDR3 totals 14 residues. Germline values: CDR1 SGHRS, CDR2 YFSETQ. The CDR3 DNA sequence: TGCGCCAGCAGCTTGGAGGCCATGAACACTGAAGCTTTCTTT. Its protein is CASSLEAMNTEAFF.

The chain is built from TRBV6-1 and TRBJ2-3; 14 nucleotides line up with TRBD2. Trimming cost V 10 bases and J 4 bases; bases outside gene matches: 1. Looked up from germline, CDR1 is MNHNS and CDR2 is SASEGT. This CDR3 comprises 13 residues. The CDR3 loop reads CATGLAGADTQYF. CDR3 nucleotides: TGTGCCACGGGACTAGCGGGAGCAGATACGCAGTATTTT.

This chain links TRBV7-8 with TRBJ1-2, with D possibly matching TRBD1 (6 bases). Germline CDR1 SGHVS, CDR2 FQNEAQ. The CDR3 contains 14 residues. The V end lost 1 base, the J end lost 4 bases, and 10 bases lay between the germline ends. CDR3 sequence: CASSLEDSTYGYTF. The CDR3 DNA reads TGTGCCAGCAGCTTAGAGGACAGCACCTATGGCTACACCTTC. Using reference TRBV7-8 and TRBJ1-2 for the parts outside the CDR3, the full variable domain is GAGVSQSPRYKVAKRGQDVALRCDPISGHVSLFWYQQALGQGPEFLTYFQNEAQLDKSGLPSDRFFAERPEGSVSTLKIQRTQQEDSAVYLCASSLEDSTYGYTFGSGTRLTVV.

V usage is TRBV20-1 and J usage is TRBJ2-7, with D possibly matching TRBD2 (6 bases). The CDR3 runs to 11 residues. CDR1 DFQATT and CDR2 SNEGSKA come from the germline V gene (reference sequence). With 3 bases removed from V and 5 bases from J, the gap between germline ends came to 8 bases. DNA for the CDR3: TGCAGTGCTAGCCCGGGGGACGAGCAGTACTTC. Translating gives CSASPGDEQYF.

The rearrangement links TRBV5-1 to TRBJ2-7; 10 bases are a match to TRBD2. This CDR3 has 16 residues. V was clipped by 0 bases and J by 6 bases; unmatched bases: 9. The V gene's germline CDR1 is SGHRS and CDR2 YFSETQ. The CDR3 protein is CASSLVASGSSGEQYF. CDR3 bases: TGCGCCAGCAGCTTGGTGGCTAGCGGGAGTTCGGGCGAGCAGTACTTC.

CDR3: CASSGPGTRSTDTQYF. The CDR3, as DNA: TGTGCCAGTAGTGGACCAGGGACTAGAAGCACAGATACGCAGTATTTT. The rearrangement joins TRBV19 to TRBJ2-3; 8 nucleotides match TRBD2. From germline, CDR1 is LNHDA and CDR2 SQIVND (reference sequence). J lost 0 bases, V lost 5 bases, and 7 bases had no gene match. The CDR3 is 16 amino acids.

This clone was observed once. This sequence joins TRBV6-1 and TRBJ2-3; D is unresolved. This CDR3 is 13 amino acids long. Trimming took off 3 bases at V and 4 bases at J, with 8 bases between the two ends. In germline, CDR1 is MNHNS, CDR2 SASEGT. CDR3 DNA sequence: TGTGCCAGCAGTGAGTGGCAGGCAGATACGCAGTATTTT. Its translation is CASSEWQADTQYF.

The J gene is TRBJ2-7, the V gene TRBV5-1, with 9 bases fitting TRBD2. V trimming: 0 bases; J trimming: 3 bases; junction bases outside the gene matches: 10. Per the germline V gene, CDR1 is SGHRS and CDR2 is YFSETQ. The CDR3 spans 17 residues. In DNA form, the CDR3 reads TGCGCCAGCAGCTTGGTTCAAAGGGCTAGCGGGATCTACGAGCAGTACTTC. It encodes CASSLVQRASGIYEQYF.

About this clone: The identical CDR3 is also encoded by other nucleotide sequences in the sample. The chain carries TRBV7-2 and TRBJ2-7; 7 bases are shared with TRBD1. CDR3 length: 14 residues. Looked up from germline, CDR1 is SGHTA and CDR2 is FQGNSA. Unmatched junction bases numbered 3, after V lost 2 bases and J lost 2 bases. The DNA for the CDR3 is TGTGCCAGCAGCTTACGGCAGGGGGCCTACGAGCAGTACTTC. This sequence encodes CASSLRQGAYEQYF.

The gene calls are TRBV6-1 and TRBJ1-2; D is uncertain. V was shortened by 0 bases and J by 9 bases, with 11 bases between the two germline ends. The CDR3 is 13 residues long. Germline V gene sequence: CDR1 MNHNS, CDR2 SASEGT. The CDR3 loop is CASSEASGVSYTF. CDR3 coding DNA: TGTGCCAGCAGTGAAGCGAGTGGGGTTAGCTACACCTTC.

As concerns this clone: Other DNA sequences in the sample encode the same CDR3. The J gene is TRBJ2-7, the V gene TRBV5-1; D might be TRBD2 (6 bases). The CDR3 has 14 residues. The germline V gene encodes CDR1 SGHRS and CDR2 YFSETQ. Deletions cut 1 base from V and 1 base from J, with 9 bases between. The CDR3 nucleotides read TGCGCCAGCAGCTTGCGCGGGATTTCCTACGAGCAGTACTTC. Translating it yields CASSLRGISYEQYF.

This chain links TRBV5-1 with TRBJ1-2; possible D gene TRBD1, 6 bases. V gave up 1 base and J gave up 1 base, with 17 bases separating them. Per germline, CDR1 SGHRS and CDR2 YFSETQ. The CDR3 contains 17 residues. The DNA for the CDR3 is TGCGCCAGCAGCTTGCGGGGTCCGGGGGCGGATAACTATGGCTACACCTTC. Amino acid sequence: CASSLRGPGADNYGYTF. Looking up the rest from reference TRBV5-1 and TRBJ1-2 gives the full variable domain: KAGVTQTPRYLIKTRGQQVTLSCSPISGHRSVSWYQQTPGQGLQFLFEYFSETQRNKGNFPGRFSGRQFSNSRSEMNVSTLELGDSALYLCASSLRGPGADNYGYTFGSGTRLTVV.

The chain links TRBV5-4 to TRBJ2-5; the match to TRBD2 covers 8 bases. Germline CDR1 and CDR2: SGHNT and YYREEE (reference sequence). J was trimmed by 5 bases and V by 3 bases; bases with no gene match: 18. The CDR3 consists of 18 residues. CDR3 protein: CASSSGSAGARVGETQYF. CDR3 DNA sequence: TGTGCCAGCAGCTCGGGCTCAGCGGGGGCCCGTGTTGGGGAGACCCAGTACTTC.

V gene TRBV5-1 combines with J gene TRBJ2-7, with D possibly matching TRBD2 (6 bases). V was clipped by 4 bases and J by 5 bases, with 13 bases between them. CDR3 length equals 13 residues. CDR1 is SGHRS, CDR2 YFSETQ, per germline. CDR3 in DNA: TGCGCCAGCAGCCCGGGAGTCCTCCACGAGCAGTACTTC. This sequence encodes CASSPGVLHEQYF.

Concerning this clone itself: Other DNA sequences within the sample encode an identical CDR3. The CDR3 reads CASSLATGLNTEAFF. CDR3 coding DNA: TGCGCCAGCAGCTTGGCCACGGGGTTGAACACTGAAGCTTTCTTT. The chain is built from TRBV5-1 and TRBJ1-1; no firm D call. Deletions cut 0 bases from V and 0 bases from J, with 9 bases between. This CDR3 region has 15 residues. The germline V gene encodes CDR1 SGHRS and CDR2 YFSETQ.

With respect to this clone: The sample contains more than one DNA sequence encoding this CDR3. The V and J genes are TRBV7-2 and TRBJ2-3, with no clear D. Germline CDR1 SGHTA, CDR2 FQGNSA. This CDR3 is 12 amino acids long. V dropped 2 bases and J dropped 4 bases, with 4 bases sitting between them. The CDR3 DNA reads as TGTGCCAGCAGCTTAAGACCAGATACGCAGTATTTT. Amino acids: CASSLRPDTQYF.